This T cell receptor (beta chain) is drawn from a study of CD8 T cells in ankylosing spondylitis. Findings and limits, study-wide: Earlier reports found some motif variants in synovial fluid and blood in reactive arthritis. There was reportedly significant enrichment of clones that were disease-linked in matched ankylosing spondylitis synovial fluid.

The CDR3 has 13 residues. Trimming pared 3 bases from V and 3 bases from J, leaving 7 bases between. Per germline, CDR1 MNHEY and CDR2 SMNVEV (reference sequence). This clonotype showed up many times. Its antigen is unidentified. Libraries for TCR beta were made by quantitative 5'-RACE with molecular barcodes. TCRdb reprocessed the 5' RACE reads via MiXCR and lists one record per CDR3 protein. Among a few hundred thousand distinct CDR3 sequences, over 15% were seen once, and the ten largest hold around 33%. The sequencing sample was made of blood, either unsorted or a sorted T cell fraction (not recorded which). The sequence was obtained from a male donor with ankylosing spondylitis or in good health (not recorded which). The chain combines TRBV27 with TRBJ2-3, with a weak D call TRBD2 (6 bases). The CDR3 is CASSLGGTDTQYF. The CDR3 DNA sequence: TGTGCCAGCAGTTTGGGGGGTACAGATACGCAGTATTTT.